A selection of T cell receptor beta chains follows, all from one sample in a study of cytomegalovirus exposure and HLA in healthy donors. Profiling relied on immunoSEQ multiplex PCR, and the TCRdb table lists in-frame clones only, not all of them. The sample holds 130,000 or so clones, about 8.6% seen once. Sequencing was done on a sample of PBMCs. All receptors come from a woman aged 40 to 55 in good health and CMV-seropositive. CDR3s include the opening cysteine and the closing phenylalanine or tryptophan. A D gene is named only where the DNA matches it firmly. For some rows the clone size is stated as once, few or many, or as a class when expanded; others skip it.

J gene: TRBJ2-7
D gene: -
clone size: few
V gene: TRBV14
CDR3 DNA: TGTGCCAGCAGACTTTCGGGATTAACCTACGAGCAGTACTTC
CDR3 protein: CASRLSGLTYEQYF

J gene: TRBJ1-3
D gene: TRBD1
clone size: -
V gene: TRBV2
CDR3 DNA: TGTGCCAGCGGTTGGACAGGCAGCCTGCGCTCTGGAAACACCATATATTTT
CDR3 protein: CASGWTGSLRSGNTIYF

J gene: TRBJ1-2
D gene: -
clone size: -
V gene: TRBV7-9
CDR3 DNA: TGTGCCAGCAACCTGGACTACCTTGGAGACTATGGCTACACCTTC
CDR3 protein: CASNLDYLGDYGYTF

J gene: TRBJ2-2
D gene: -
clone size: few
V gene: TRBV5-4
CDR3 DNA: TGTGCCAGCAGCCTATGGGCTAAGAAAGGTACCGGGGAGCTGTTTTTT
CDR3 protein: CASSLWAKKGTGELFF

J gene: TRBJ1-2
D gene: TRBD1
clone size: -
V gene: TRBV28
CDR3 DNA: TGTGCCAGCAGTTTAAGTGTGACAGGGTTGACCTATGGCTACACCTTC
CDR3 protein: CASSLSVTGLTYGYTF

J gene: TRBJ2-1
D gene: -
clone size: few
V gene: TRBV10-2
CDR3 DNA: TGCGCCAGCAGTGGTCCCGTAGGGAGCTCCTACAATGAGCAGTTCTTC
CDR3 protein: CASSGPVGSSYNEQFF

J gene: TRBJ1-1
D gene: -
clone size: -
V gene: TRBV6-5
CDR3 DNA: TGTGCCAGCAGTTACTCGCTCGGGATAGCAGCTTTCTTT
CDR3 protein: CASSYSLGIAAFF

J gene: TRBJ1-1
D gene: TRBD1
clone size: -
V gene: TRBV7-6
CDR3 DNA: TGTGCCAGCAGCGCCCGACGACAGGGGTTCCTCACGAACACTGAAGCTTTCTTT
CDR3 protein: CASSARRQGFLTNTEAFF

J gene: TRBJ1-3
D gene: TRBD1
clone size: -
V gene: TRBV5-1
CDR3 DNA: TGCGCCAGCAGGACAGGGGCGCCCGGCTCTGGAAACACCATATATTTT
CDR3 protein: CASRTGAPGSGNTIYF

J gene: TRBJ2-3
D gene: TRBD2
clone size: -
V gene: TRBV6-5
CDR3 DNA: TGTGCCAGCAGTACCCAGCCGGGGGGGCTTGATACGCAGTATTTT
CDR3 protein: CASSTQPGGLDTQYF

J gene: TRBJ2-7
D gene: TRBD1
clone size: few
V gene: TRBV11-2
CDR3 DNA: TGTGCCAGCAGCCCTAAAATAGGGGGCACCGTCTCCTACGAGCAGTACTTC
CDR3 protein: CASSPKIGGTVSYEQYF

J gene: TRBJ2-7
D gene: -
clone size: few
V gene: TRBV5-1
CDR3 DNA: TGCGCCAGCACCCACCAGGGTGGGACACGCGAGCAGTACTTC
CDR3 protein: CASTHQGGTREQYF

J gene: TRBJ2-7
D gene: -
clone size: -
V gene: TRBV11-2
CDR3 DNA: TGTGCCAGCAGCTTAATTAACAGGGACGAGCAGTACTTC
CDR3 protein: CASSLINRDEQYF

J gene: TRBJ1-2
D gene: -
clone size: few
V gene: TRBV6-5
CDR3 DNA: TGTGCCAGCAGTCTCTCCCGCGATAGGAGATATGGCTACACCTTC
CDR3 protein: CASSLSRDRRYGYTF

J gene: TRBJ2-5
D gene: TRBD2
clone size: few
V gene: TRBV6-4
CDR3 DNA: TGTGCCAGCAGTGCCGGGACTAGCGGCCAAGAGACCCAGTACTTC
CDR3 protein: CASSAGTSGQETQYF

J gene: TRBJ1-1
D gene: -
clone size: -
V gene: TRBV18
CDR3 DNA: TGTGCCAGCTCACAGGGGGACACTGAAGCTTTCTTT
CDR3 protein: CASSQGDTEAFF

J gene: TRBJ1-4
D gene: -
clone size: few
V gene: TRBV30
CDR3 DNA: TGTGCCGCCCCTAGCGGGGCAACTAATGAAAAACTGTTTTTT
CDR3 protein: CAAPSGATNEKLFF

J gene: TRBJ1-4
D gene: -
clone size: -
V gene: TRBV18
CDR3 DNA: TGTGCCAGCTCACTTGATGGCCGGGCTAATGAAAAACTGTTTTTT
CDR3 protein: CASSLDGRANEKLFF

J gene: TRBJ2-7
D gene: TRBD1
clone size: -
V gene: TRBV7-9
CDR3 DNA: TGTGCCAGCAGCTCAGACAGGGTCGAGCAGTACTTC
CDR3 protein: CASSSDRVEQYF

J gene: TRBJ1-4
D gene: TRBD1
clone size: few
V gene: TRBV19
CDR3 DNA: TGTGCCAGTAGTGACAGGGGAACTAATGAAAAACTGTTTTTT
CDR3 protein: CASSDRGTNEKLFF

J gene: TRBJ1-2
D gene: -
clone size: few
V gene: TRBV27
CDR3 DNA: TGTGCCAGCAGTTTGGAGTCAAGAGGCTATGGCTACACCTTC
CDR3 protein: CASSLESRGYGYTF

J gene: TRBJ2-1
D gene: TRBD2
clone size: few
V gene: TRBV29-1
CDR3 DNA: TGCAGCGTTGCGCGGGGGGGCGATGAGCAGTTCTTC
CDR3 protein: CSVARGGDEQFF

J gene: TRBJ2-2
D gene: -
clone size: few
V gene: TRBV5-1
CDR3 DNA: TGCGCCAGCAAAGGGGCCGGCACCATGGGGAACACCGGGGAGCTGTTTTTT
CDR3 protein: CASKGAGTMGNTGELFF

J gene: TRBJ1-2
D gene: TRBD1
clone size: few
V gene: TRBV6-1
CDR3 DNA: TGTGCCAGCAGTGTCCCCTTGGGACAGGGGAACTATGGCTACACCTTC
CDR3 protein: CASSVPLGQGNYGYTF

J gene: TRBJ1-4
D gene: TRBD1
clone size: -
V gene: TRBV27
CDR3 DNA: TGTGCCAGCAGTTATAGACAGGGGGCAGGTATTACAACTAATGAAAAACTGTTTTTT
CDR3 protein: CASSYRQGAGITTNEKLFF

J gene: TRBJ1-5
D gene: TRBD1
clone size: -
V gene: TRBV7-9
CDR3 DNA: TGTGCCAGCAGCTTAGCTTATCCGGGACAGGGGGTATATCAGCCCCAGCATTTT
CDR3 protein: CASSLAYPGQGVYQPQHF

J gene: TRBJ1-1
D gene: -
clone size: few
V gene: TRBV6-6
CDR3 DNA: TGTGCCAGCAGTTACTCAGGGGTAGCTTTCTTT
CDR3 protein: CASSYSGVAFF

J gene: TRBJ2-7
D gene: TRBD2
clone size: -
V gene: TRBV4-1
CDR3 DNA: TGCGCCAGCAGCCAAGCGGAAAGGGAGGGCTACGAGCAGTACTTC
CDR3 protein: CASSQAEREGYEQYF

J gene: TRBJ2-7
D gene: -
clone size: few
V gene: TRBV27
CDR3 DNA: TGTGCCAGCAGTTCACGCAGGGGCGACGAGCAGTACTTC
CDR3 protein: CASSSRRGDEQYF

J gene: TRBJ1-6
D gene: TRBD1
clone size: few
V gene: TRBV7-9
CDR3 DNA: TGTGCCAGCACCACAGGGGGCGGGAATTCACCCCTCCACTTT
CDR3 protein: CASTTGGGNSPLHF

J gene: TRBJ2-7
D gene: -
clone size: few
V gene: TRBV7-7
CDR3 DNA: TGTGCCAGCAGCTTGAGTAGAAACTACGAGCAGTACTTC
CDR3 protein: CASSLSRNYEQYF

J gene: TRBJ2-1
D gene: TRBD2
clone size: -
V gene: TRBV2
CDR3 DNA: TGTGCCAGCAGGGTTAGCGGGGGAGCCTACAATGAGCAGTTCTTC
CDR3 protein: CASRVSGGAYNEQFF

J gene: TRBJ2-3
D gene: TRBD2
clone size: few
V gene: TRBV11-3
CDR3 DNA: TGTGCCAGCAGCTCCCGGACTAGCGGGGACACAGATACGCAGTATTTT
CDR3 protein: CASSSRTSGDTDTQYF

J gene: TRBJ1-4
D gene: -
clone size: -
V gene: TRBV29-1
CDR3 DNA: TGCAGCGTTGAAGATTGGTCCGGGCGGGGGGGTGAAAAACTGTTTTTT
CDR3 protein: CSVEDWSGRGGEKLFF

J gene: TRBJ2-1
D gene: TRBD1
clone size: -
V gene: TRBV30
CDR3 DNA: TGTGCCTGGAGAAGAGATCGACAGGGATCCTACAATGAGCAGTTCTTC
CDR3 protein: CAWRRDRQGSYNEQFF

J gene: TRBJ2-3
D gene: TRBD1
clone size: few
V gene: TRBV7-9
CDR3 DNA: TGTGCCAGCAGCTCCGGACAGGGGGCCACAGATACGCAGTATTTT
CDR3 protein: CASSSGQGATDTQYF

J gene: TRBJ1-1
D gene: -
clone size: few
V gene: TRBV10-2
CDR3 DNA: TGCGCCAACAATCTACAGGTGAACACTGAAGCTTTCTTT
CDR3 protein: CANNLQVNTEAFF

J gene: TRBJ1-4
D gene: TRBD1
clone size: few
V gene: TRBV18
CDR3 DNA: TGTGCCAGCTCACCGTCGACAGGGATCACTAATGAAAAACTGTTTTTT
CDR3 protein: CASSPSTGITNEKLFF

J gene: TRBJ1-1
D gene: -
clone size: few
V gene: TRBV18
CDR3 DNA: TGTGCCAGCTCATCGGGACAGAACACTGAAGCTTTCTTT
CDR3 protein: CASSSGQNTEAFF

J gene: TRBJ2-3
D gene: -
clone size: -
V gene: TRBV5-4
CDR3 DNA: TGTGCCAGCAGCCGGGATTTTTCAGATACGCAGTATTTT
CDR3 protein: CASSRDFSDTQYF

J gene: TRBJ2-1
D gene: TRBD1
clone size: -
V gene: TRBV5-6
CDR3 DNA: TGTGCCAGCAGCACCGGACAGGCCTACAATGAGCAGTTCTTC
CDR3 protein: CASSTGQAYNEQFF